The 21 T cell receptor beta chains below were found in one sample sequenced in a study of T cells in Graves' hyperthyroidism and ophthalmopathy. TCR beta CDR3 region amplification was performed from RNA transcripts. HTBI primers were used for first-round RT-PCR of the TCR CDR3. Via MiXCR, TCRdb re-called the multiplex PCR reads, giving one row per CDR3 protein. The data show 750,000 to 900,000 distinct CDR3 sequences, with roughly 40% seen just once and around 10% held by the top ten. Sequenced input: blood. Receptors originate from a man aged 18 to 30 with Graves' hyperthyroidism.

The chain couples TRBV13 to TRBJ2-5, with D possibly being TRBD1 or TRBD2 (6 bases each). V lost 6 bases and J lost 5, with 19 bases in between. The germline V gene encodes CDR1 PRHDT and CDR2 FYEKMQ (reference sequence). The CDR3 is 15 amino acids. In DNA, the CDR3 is TGTGCCAGCAGTCCGGGGTTGACGGGGGCTGAGACCCAGTACTTC. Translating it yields CASSPGLTGAETQYF. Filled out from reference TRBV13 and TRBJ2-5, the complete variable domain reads AAGVIQSPRHLIKEKRETATLKCYPIPRHDTVYWYQQGPGQDPQFLISFYEKMQSDKGSIPDRFSAQQFSDYHSELNMSSLELGDSALYFCASSPGLTGAETQYFGPGTRLLVL.

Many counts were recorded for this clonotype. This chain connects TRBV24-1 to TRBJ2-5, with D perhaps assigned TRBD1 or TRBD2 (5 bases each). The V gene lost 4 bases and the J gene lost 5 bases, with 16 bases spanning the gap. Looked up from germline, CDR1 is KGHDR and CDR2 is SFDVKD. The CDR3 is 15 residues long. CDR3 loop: CATSDRGLPGETQYF. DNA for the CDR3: TGTGCCACCAGTGACCGGGGCCTCCCCGGGGAGACCCAGTACTTC.

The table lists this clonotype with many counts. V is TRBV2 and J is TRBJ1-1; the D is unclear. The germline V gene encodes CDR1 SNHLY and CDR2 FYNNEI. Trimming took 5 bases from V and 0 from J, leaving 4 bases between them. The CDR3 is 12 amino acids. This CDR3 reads CASSQMNTEAFF. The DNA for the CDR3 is TGTGCCAGCAGTCAGATGAACACTGAAGCTTTCTTT.

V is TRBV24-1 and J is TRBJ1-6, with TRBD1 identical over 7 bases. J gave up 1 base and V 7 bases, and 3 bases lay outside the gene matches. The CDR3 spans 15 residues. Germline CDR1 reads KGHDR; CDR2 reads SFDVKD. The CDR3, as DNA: TGTGCCACCAGCACAGGGGAGTCCTATAATTCACCCCTCCACTTT. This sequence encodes CATSTGESYNSPLHF.

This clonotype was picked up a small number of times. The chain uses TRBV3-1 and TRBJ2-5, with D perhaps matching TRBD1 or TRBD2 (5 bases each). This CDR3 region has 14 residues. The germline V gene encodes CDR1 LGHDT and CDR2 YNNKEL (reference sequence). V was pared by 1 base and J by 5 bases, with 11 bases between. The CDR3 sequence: CASSQGGSPETQYF. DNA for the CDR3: TGTGCCAGCAGCCAAGGGGGGTCGCCGGAGACCCAGTACTTC.

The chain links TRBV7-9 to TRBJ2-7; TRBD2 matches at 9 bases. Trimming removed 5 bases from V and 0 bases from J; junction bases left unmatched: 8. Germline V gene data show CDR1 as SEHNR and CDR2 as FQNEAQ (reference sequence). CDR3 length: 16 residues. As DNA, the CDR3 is TGTGCCAGCAGCAAGCTTAGCGGGAGTTTCTCCTACGAGCAGTACTTC. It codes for CASSKLSGSFSYEQYF. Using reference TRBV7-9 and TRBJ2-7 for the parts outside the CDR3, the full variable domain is DTGVSQNPRHKITKRGQNVTFRCDPISEHNRLYWYRQTLGQGPEFLTYFQNEAQLEKSRLLSDRFSAERPKGSFSTLEIQRTEQGDSAMYLCASSKLSGSFSYEQYFGPGTRLTVT.

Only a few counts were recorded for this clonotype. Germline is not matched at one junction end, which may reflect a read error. Here the CDR3 DNA reads TGTGCCAGCAGCTTAAGTAGTCGCGGCAGGACCCTAGCCAACTTC. Protein product: CASSLSSRGRTLANF. The chain carries TRBV5-4 and TRBJ2-5, with TRBD2 as a possible D gene (5 bases). Germline lookup yields CDR1 SGHNT and CDR2 YYREEE (reference sequence). The CDR3 consists of 15 residues.

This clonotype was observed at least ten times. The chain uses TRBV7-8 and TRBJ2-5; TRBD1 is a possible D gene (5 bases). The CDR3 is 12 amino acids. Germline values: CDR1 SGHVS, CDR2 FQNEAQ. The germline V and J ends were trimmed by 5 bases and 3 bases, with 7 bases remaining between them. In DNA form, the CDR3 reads TGTGCCAGCAGCGGGGCGGAAGAGACCCAGTACTTC. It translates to CASSGAEETQYF.

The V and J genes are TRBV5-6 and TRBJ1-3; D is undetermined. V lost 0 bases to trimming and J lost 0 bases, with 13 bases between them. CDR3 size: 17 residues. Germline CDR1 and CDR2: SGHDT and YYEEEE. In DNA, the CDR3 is TGTGCCAGCAGCTTGGGGGAACGGCCCGTCTCTGGAAACACCATATATTTT. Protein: CASSLGERPVSGNTIYF. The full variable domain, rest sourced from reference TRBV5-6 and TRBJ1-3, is DAGVTQSPTHLIKTRGQQVTLRCSPKSGHDTVSWYQQALGQGPQFIFQYYEEEERQRGNFPDRFSGHQFPNYSSELNVNALLLGDSALYLCASSLGERPVSGNTIYFGEGSWLTVV.

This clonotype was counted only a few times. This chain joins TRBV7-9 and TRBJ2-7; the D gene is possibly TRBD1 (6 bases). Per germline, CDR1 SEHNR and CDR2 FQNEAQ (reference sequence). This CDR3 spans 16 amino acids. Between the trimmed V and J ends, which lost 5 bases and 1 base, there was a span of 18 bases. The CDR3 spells CASSPPAGRGSYEQYF. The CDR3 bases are TGTGCCAGCAGCCCACCGGCGGGCAGGGGTTCCTACGAGCAGTACTTC.

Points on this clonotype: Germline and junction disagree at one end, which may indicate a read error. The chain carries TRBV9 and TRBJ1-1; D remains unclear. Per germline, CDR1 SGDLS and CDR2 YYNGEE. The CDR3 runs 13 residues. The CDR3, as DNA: TGTGCCAGCGGCGTTCTCATGAACACTGAAGCTTTCTTT. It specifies CASGVLMNTEAFF.

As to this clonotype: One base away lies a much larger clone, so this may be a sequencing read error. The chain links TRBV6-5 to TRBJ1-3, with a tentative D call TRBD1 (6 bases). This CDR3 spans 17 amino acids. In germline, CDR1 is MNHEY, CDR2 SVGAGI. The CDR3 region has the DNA TGTGCCAACAGTTACTACGCGTCGGGGGGCAGAGGGAACACCATATATTTT. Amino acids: CANSYYASGGRGNTIYF.

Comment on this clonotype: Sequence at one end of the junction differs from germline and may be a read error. CDR3 in amino acids: CAISYTGQARETQYF. In DNA, the CDR3 is TGTGCCATCAGTTACACCGGACAGGCTCGGGAGACCCAGTACTTC. The rearrangement joins TRBV12-3 or TRBV12-4 to TRBJ2-5; 7 positions agree with TRBD1. The CDR3 sequence is 15 residues long.

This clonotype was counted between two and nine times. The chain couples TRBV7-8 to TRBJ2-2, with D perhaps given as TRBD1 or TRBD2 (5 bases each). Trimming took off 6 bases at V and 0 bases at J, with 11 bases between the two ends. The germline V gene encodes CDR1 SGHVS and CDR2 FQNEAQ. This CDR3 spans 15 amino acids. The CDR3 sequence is CASRSEGTNTGELFF. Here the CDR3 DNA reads TGTGCCAGCAGGTCCGAGGGGACGAACACCGGGGAGCTGTTTTTT.

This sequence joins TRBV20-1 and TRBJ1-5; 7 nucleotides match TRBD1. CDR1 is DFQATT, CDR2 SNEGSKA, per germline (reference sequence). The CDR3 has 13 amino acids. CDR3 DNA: TGCAGCTTGGAAGGGGGCAGGGGTCAGCCCCAGCATTTT. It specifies CSLEGGRGQPQHF.

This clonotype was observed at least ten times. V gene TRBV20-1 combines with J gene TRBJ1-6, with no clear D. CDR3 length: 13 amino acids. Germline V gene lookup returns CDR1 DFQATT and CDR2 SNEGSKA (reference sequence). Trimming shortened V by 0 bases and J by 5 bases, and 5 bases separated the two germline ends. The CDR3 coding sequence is TGCAGTGCTAGAGACCGGAATAATTCACCCCTCCACTTT. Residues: CSARDRNNSPLHF.

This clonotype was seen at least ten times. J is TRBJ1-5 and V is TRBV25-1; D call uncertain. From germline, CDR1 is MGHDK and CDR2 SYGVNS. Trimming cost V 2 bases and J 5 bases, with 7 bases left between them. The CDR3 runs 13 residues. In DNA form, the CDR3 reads TGTGCCAGCAGTGAAGGACCGGATCAGCCCCAGCATTTT. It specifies CASSEGPDQPQHF.

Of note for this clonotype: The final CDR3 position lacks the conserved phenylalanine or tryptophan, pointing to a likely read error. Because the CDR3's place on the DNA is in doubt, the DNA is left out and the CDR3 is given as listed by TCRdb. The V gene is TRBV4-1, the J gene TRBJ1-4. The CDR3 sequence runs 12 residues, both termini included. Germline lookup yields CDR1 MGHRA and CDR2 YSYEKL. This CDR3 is CASSPQEGQGGY.

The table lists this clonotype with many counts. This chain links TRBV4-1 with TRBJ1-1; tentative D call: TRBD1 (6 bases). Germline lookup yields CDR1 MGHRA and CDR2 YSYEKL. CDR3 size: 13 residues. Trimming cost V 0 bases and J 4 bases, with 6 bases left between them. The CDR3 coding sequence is TGCGCCAGCAGCCAAGAAGGGGGCACTGAAGCTTTCTTT. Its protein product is CASSQEGGTEAFF.

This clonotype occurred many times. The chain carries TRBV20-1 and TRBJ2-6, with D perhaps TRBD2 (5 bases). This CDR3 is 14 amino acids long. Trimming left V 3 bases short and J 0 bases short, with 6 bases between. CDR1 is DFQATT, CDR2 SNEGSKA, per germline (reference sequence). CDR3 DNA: TGCAGTGCTAGTAGCGACTCTGGGGCCAACGTCCTGACTTTC. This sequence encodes CSASSDSGANVLTF.

CDR3 DNA: TGCAGCGTTGTGGACACCATATATTTT. Amino acids: CSVVDTIYF. The chain recombines TRBV29-1 with TRBJ1-3; D unclear. The V gene's germline CDR1 is SQVTM and CDR2 ANQGSEA. V dropped 4 bases and J dropped 8 bases, with 3 bases sitting between them. The CDR3 is made up of 9 amino acids.